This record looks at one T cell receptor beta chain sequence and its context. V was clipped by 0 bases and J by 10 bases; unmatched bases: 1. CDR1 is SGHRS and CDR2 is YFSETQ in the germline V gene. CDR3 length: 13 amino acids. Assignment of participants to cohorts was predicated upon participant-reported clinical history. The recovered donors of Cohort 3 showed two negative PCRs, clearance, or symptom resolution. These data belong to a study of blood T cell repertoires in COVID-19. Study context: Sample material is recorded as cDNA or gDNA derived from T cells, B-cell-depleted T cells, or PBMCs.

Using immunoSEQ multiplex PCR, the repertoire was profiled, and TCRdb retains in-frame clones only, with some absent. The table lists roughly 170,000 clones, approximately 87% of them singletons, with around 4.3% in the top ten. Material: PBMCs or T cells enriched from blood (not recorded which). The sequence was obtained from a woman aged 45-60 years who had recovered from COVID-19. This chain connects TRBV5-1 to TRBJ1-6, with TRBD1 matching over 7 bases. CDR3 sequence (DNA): TGCGCCAGCAGCTTGGCAGGGGGGTCACCCCTCCACTTT. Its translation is CASSLAGGSPLHF.